Sequencing of this T cell receptor (beta chain) was carried out in a study of T cells in localized non-small cell lung cancer (dated by TCRdb to between 2020 and 2021). Regarding the study in general: The study analyzed T cell repertoires of hundreds of early-stage NSCLC patients, comparing tumors and uninvolved tumor-adjacent lungs. Of the NSCLC patients, fewer than 150 were male and approximately 99 were female, and the mean age was about 69 years. The cohort was made up of under 250 treatment-naive NSCLC patients whose localized lung tumors had been resected.

At diagnosis, peripheral blood, uninvolved tumor-adjacent lung and tumor were collected and were preserved as a mix of fresh-frozen and FFPE material. For TCR repertoire profiling, blood samples were analyzed as peripheral blood mononuclear cells. CDR1 SGHDT and CDR2 YYEEEE were looked up in the germline V gene. At the junction V is shortened by 0 bases and J by 0 bases, with 6 bases in between. Measured from the cysteine to the phenylalanine, the CDR3 is 15 residues long. The CDR3 DNA has 45 bases and is translated from base 1. The immunoSEQ Assay was used to sequence TCR beta CDR3 regions from DNA. Regarding the original processing steps: T cell density was computed as TCR beta template counts normalized to usable DNA estimated by amplifying housekeeping genes. The preseqR package was used to estimate richness by extrapolating to 400,000 templates for PBMC samples and to 120,000 templates for tissue samples. Clonality was defined by subtracting Pielou's evenness from one. Tissue-enriched TCRs were identified by differential abundance testing using productive amino-acid clonotypes, minimum total count 5 and alpha 0.1. The Jaccard Index and the Morisita Overlap Index were used to measure repertoire overlap between compartments. GLIPH grouped TCR beta CDR3s together with public tetramer-defined viral CDR3s, and a viral motif had to include at least three viral sequences and also show V-gene enrichment. Imported from immuneACCESS, the table was reduced by TCRdb to in-frame sequences with V and J called. These copies leave out some clones; in studies compared against another copy, an unresolved V gene accounts for under half, and the cause of the remainder is not known. That table furnishes V, J and clone size, whereas the DNA furnished D and trimming. The sample yields tens of thousands of clones; almost 85% were counted once. The top ten constitute 17% of the sample.

This clone has only one observation. Its antigen target is currently unknown. Base qualities are not recorded, but no much larger clone differs from it by a single base. Results the study describes overall, beyond this receptor: Of the top 100 tumor clones, a median of roughly 56 were detected in paired uninvolved adjacent lung; approximately 30 were also among that lung's top 100. Since the design was exploratory, TCR variables were selected using unadjusted p-values with no false-discovery rate correction. Because multi-region tumor sequencing was not performed, intratumor heterogeneity could not be ruled out. Uninvolved tumor-adjacent lung showed the highest T cell clonality, higher than tumor, which suggests more focused antigenic responses in the uninvolved tumor-adjacent lung. Longer overall survival was associated with higher blood T cell density, whereas shorter survival was associated with higher adjacent-lung clonality.

The clonotype originates from a male donor at least 60 years old with stage III squamous cell lung carcinoma. Here the chain combines TRBV5-6 and TRBJ1-4, with the D gene not clear enough to name. Sequenced material: peripheral blood, taken before any cancer treatment. The CDR3 here reads CASSLEGTTNEKLFF. At the DNA level, the sequence is TGTGCCAGCAGCTTGGAAGGGACAACTAATGAAAAACTGTTTTTT.